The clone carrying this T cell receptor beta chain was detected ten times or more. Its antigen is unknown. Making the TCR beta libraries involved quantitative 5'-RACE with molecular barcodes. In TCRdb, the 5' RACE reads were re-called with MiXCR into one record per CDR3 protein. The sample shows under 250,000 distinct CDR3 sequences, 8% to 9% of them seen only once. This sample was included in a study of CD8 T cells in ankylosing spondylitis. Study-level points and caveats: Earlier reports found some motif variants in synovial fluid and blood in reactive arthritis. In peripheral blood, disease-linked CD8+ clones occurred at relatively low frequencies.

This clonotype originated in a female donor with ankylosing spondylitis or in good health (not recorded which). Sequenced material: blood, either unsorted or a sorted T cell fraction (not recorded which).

DNA of the CDR3: TGTGCCAGCAAAATCAGAGGTATCTGGCCCCAAGGGAGTGATACGCAGTATTTT. Its translation: CASKIRGIWPQGSDTQYF. The chain has TRBV2 and TRBJ2-3; maybe TRBD2 (5 bases). Germline values: CDR1 SNHLY, CDR2 FYNNEI. Deletions cut 7 bases from V and 6 bases from J, with 29 bases between. The CDR3 is 18 residues long.